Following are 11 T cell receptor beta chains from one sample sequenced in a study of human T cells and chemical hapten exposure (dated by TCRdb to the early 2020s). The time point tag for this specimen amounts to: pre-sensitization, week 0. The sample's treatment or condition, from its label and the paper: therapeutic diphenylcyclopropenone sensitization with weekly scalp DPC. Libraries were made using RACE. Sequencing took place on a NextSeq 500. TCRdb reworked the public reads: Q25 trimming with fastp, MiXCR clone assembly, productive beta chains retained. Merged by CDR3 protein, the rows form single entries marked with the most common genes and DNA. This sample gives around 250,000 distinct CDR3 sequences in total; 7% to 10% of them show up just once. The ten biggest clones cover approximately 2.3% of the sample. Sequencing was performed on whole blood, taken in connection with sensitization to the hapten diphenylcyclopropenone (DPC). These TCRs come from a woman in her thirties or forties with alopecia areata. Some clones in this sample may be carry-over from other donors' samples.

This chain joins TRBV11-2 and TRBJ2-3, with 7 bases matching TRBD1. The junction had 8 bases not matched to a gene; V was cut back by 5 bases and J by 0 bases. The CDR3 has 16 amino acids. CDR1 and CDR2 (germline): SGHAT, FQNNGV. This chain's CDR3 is CASSPRRDSSTDTQYF. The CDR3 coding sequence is TGTGCCAGCAGCCCCAGAAGGGACAGTAGCACAGATACGCAGTATTTT.

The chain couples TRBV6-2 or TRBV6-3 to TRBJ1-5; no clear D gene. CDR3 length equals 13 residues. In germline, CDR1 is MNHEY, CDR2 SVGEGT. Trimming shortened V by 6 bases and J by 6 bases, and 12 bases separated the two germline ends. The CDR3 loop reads CASSGQPTQPQHF. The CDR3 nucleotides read TGTGCCAGCAGCGGTCAACCGACTCAGCCCCAGCATTTT.

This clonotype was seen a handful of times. As DNA, the CDR3 is TGTGCCAGCAGCCGTCTGACAGGAGACGAGCAGTACTTC. This codes for CASSRLTGDEQYF. The V and J genes are TRBV4-2 and TRBJ2-7, with D possibly matching TRBD1 (6 bases). Trimming took off 4 bases at V and 5 bases at J, with 12 bases between the two ends. Germline V lookup: CDR1 LGHNA, CDR2 YNFKEQ. The CDR3 contains 13 residues.

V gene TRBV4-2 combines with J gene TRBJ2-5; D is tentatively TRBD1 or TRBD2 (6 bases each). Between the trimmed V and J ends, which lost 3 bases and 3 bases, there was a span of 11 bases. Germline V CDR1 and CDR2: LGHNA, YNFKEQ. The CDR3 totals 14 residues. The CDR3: CASSQAGHKETQYF. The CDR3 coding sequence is TGTGCCAGCAGCCAGGCGGGACACAAAGAGACCCAGTACTTC.

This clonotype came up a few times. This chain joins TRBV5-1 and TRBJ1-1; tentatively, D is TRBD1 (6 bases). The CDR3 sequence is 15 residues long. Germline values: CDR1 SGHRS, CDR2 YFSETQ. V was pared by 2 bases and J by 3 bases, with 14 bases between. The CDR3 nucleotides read TGCGCCAGCAGCTTAACAGGGAAGCGGGACACTGAAGCTTTCTTT. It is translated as CASSLTGKRDTEAFF.

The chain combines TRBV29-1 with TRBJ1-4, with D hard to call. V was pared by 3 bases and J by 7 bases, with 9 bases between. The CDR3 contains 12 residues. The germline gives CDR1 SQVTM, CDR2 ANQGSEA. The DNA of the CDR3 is TGCAGCGTTGAGGCAGGATCTGAAAAACTGTTTTTT. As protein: CSVEAGSEKLFF. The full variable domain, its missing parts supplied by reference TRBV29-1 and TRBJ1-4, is SAVISQKPSRDICQRGTSLTIQCQVDSQVTMMFWYRQQPGQSLTLIATANQGSEATYESGFVIDKFPISRPNLTFSTLTVSNMSPEDSSIYLCSVEAGSEKLFFGSGTQLSVL.

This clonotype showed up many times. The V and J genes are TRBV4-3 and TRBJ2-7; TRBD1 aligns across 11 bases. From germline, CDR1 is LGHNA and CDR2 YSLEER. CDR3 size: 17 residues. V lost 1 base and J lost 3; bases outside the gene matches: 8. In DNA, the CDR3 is TGCGCCAGCAGCCAAGGGGTCGCGGGACAGGGGGTCTACGAGCAGTACTTC. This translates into CASSQGVAGQGVYEQYF.

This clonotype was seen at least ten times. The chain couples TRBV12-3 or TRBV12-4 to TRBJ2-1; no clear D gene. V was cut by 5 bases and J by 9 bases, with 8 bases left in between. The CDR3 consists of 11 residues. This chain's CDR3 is CASSLVGEQFF. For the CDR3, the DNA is TGTGCCAGCAGTCTAGTGGGTGAGCAGTTCTTC.

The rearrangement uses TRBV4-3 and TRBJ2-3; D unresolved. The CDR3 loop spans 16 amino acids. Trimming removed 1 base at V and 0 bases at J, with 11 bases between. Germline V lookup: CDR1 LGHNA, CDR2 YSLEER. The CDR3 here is CASSQGAVTSTDTQYF. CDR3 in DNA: TGCGCCAGCAGCCAAGGGGCGGTTACTAGCACAGATACGCAGTATTTT.

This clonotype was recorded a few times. The CDR3 DNA reads TGTGCCAGCAGCTTTGAGGGGGGGCTTAGCAATCAGCCCCAGCATTTT. It yields the protein CASSFEGGLSNQPQHF. The chain uses TRBV7-8 and TRBJ1-5, with a tentative D call TRBD1 (6 bases). This CDR3 is built from 16 residues. Trimming removed 3 bases from V and 0 bases from J, with 12 bases in between. Germline V CDR1 and CDR2: SGHVS, FQNEAQ.

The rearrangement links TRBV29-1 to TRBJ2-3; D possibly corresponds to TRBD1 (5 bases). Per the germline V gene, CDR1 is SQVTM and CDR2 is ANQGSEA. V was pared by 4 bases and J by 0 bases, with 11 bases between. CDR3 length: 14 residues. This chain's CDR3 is CSVVAGFSTDTQYF. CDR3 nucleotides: TGCAGCGTTGTCGCAGGGTTTAGCACAGATACGCAGTATTTT.